This T cell receptor (beta chain) was documented in a study of blood T cell repertoires in COVID-19 (dated by TCRdb to the early 2020s). Context from the whole study: Samples from collaborators originated in the United States, Italy and Spain and spanned both the acute and convalescent phases of COVID-19. The sample metadata nearly always contained a de-identified subject ID, COVID-19 status, age in years and sex. The prospective study material was composed of cDNA or gDNA derived from T cells, B-cell-depleted T cells, or PBMCs. The samples were drawn from two sources: the first 160 participants of the ongoing ImmuneRACE study, and 1,200 or so subjects contributed by 6 global collaborators. Where available, HLA class I and class II types were obtained from metadata supplied by the sample provider rather than from assay-based typing. The dataset comprised deeply sampled blood TCRbeta repertoires from subjects exposed to, actively infected with, or recovered from COVID-19. The repertoires were made available in a free public database intended to serve as a resource for research on the immune response to SARS-CoV-2.

Including the terminal cysteine and phenylalanine, the CDR3 comprises 15 residues. Just the 45-base CDR3 DNA is kept, in frame starting at base 1. At the junction V is shortened by 4 bases and J by 6 bases, with 17 bases in between. CDR1 and CDR2 are read off the germline V gene as SGHRS and YFSETQ. The collaborating institutions used their own protocols to collect whole blood in K2EDTA tubes. Collaborator samples were shipped for TCRbeta analysis as frozen whole blood, isolated PBMCs, or DNA extracted from either sample type. In the case of this clone: The antigen it recognizes is unknown. No much larger clone exists at a distance of one base, and base qualities are not known.

The immunoSEQ Assay, a bias-controlled multiplex PCR, was used to amplify TCRbeta CDR3 regions from genomic DNA. On the authors' methods: Within the assay, amplification of reference gene primers was used to estimate how many nucleated cells each sample contained. To quantify the absolute abundance of each unique TCRbeta CDR3 rearrangement, sequence reads were collapsed and filtered. For each sample, productive Simpson clonality was calculated as the square root of Simpson's diversity index across productive rearrangements. TCRdb retrieved this table from immuneACCESS and kept in-frame rearrangements only. Not all clones are present; in checked studies, unresolved V genes account for under half, and no reason is known for the remainder. V and J calls and clone size are given by that table; D and trimming were obtained from the DNA. Here the sample has 100,000 to 150,000 clones; less than 90% occur a single time. The ten largest clones add up to under 2.5% of the sample.

Results and caveats for the whole study, not just this receptor: The amount of clinical and demographic metadata varied by source and participant and was provided uncurated.

Rearrangement joined TRBV5-1 to TRBJ1-5; TRBD1 could be the D gene, as 5 bases match. Source material: peripheral blood. The receptor was derived from a man in his 70s with acute or convalescent COVID-19. The bases read TGCGCCAGCAGCCCCCATAGCGGGGACGGTCAGCCCCAGCATTTT. Its translation is CASSPHSGDGQPQHF.